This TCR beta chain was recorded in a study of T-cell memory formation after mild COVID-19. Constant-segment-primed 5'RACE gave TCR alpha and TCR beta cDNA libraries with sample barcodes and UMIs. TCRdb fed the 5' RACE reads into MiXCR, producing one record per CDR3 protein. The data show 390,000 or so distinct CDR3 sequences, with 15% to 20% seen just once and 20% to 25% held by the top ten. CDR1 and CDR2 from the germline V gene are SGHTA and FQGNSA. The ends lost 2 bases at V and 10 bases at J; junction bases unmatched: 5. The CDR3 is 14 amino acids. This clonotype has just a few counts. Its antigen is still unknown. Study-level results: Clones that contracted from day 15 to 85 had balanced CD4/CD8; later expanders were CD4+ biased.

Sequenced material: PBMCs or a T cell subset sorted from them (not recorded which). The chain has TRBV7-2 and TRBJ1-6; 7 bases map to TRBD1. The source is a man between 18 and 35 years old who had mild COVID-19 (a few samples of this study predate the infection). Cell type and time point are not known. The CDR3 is CASSLQGEASPLHF. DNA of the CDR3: TGTGCCAGCAGCTTACAGGGGGAAGCGTCACCCCTCCACTTT.